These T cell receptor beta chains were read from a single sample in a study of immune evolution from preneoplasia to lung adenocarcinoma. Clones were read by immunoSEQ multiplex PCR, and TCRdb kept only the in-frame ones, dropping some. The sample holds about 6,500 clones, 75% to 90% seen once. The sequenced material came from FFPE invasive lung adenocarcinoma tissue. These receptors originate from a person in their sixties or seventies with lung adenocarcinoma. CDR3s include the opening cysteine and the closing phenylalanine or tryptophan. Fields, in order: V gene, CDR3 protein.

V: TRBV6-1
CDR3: CASKTPGLETGELFF

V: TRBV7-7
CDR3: CASSLATGSGETQYF

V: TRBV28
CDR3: CASSGWTSGTTYQETQYF

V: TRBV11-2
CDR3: CASSPRGGITDTQYF

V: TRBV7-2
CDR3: CASSSGSMGDTQYF

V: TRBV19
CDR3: CASSMGRVGEQYF

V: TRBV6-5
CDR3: CASSYDRGRGDTQYF

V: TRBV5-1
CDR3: CASSLEGYEQYF

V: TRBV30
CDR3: CAWSWGGSYEQFF

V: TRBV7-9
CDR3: CASSSRVKLDTEAFF

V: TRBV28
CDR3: CASSLDVRQEAFF

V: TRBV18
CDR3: CASSPGAYEQYF

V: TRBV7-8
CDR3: CASFPQTAGASTDTQYF

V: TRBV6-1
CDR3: CASSEDSSYNEQFF

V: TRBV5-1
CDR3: CASSSTYAGDRDEQYF

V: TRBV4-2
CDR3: CASSQELAGGTDTQYF

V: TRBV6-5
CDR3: CASSREALSTQYF

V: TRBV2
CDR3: CASRGDSGNTIYF

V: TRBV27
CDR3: CASSLSPPGRGTDTQYF

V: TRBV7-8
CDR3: CASSFPDNYGYTF

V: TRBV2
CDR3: CASTSDGQPSKQYF

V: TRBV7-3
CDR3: CASSQSSTGELFF

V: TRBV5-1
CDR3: CASSSAARPTGELFF

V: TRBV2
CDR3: CASRPTGGTSNQPQHF

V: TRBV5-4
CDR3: CASNGTQYF